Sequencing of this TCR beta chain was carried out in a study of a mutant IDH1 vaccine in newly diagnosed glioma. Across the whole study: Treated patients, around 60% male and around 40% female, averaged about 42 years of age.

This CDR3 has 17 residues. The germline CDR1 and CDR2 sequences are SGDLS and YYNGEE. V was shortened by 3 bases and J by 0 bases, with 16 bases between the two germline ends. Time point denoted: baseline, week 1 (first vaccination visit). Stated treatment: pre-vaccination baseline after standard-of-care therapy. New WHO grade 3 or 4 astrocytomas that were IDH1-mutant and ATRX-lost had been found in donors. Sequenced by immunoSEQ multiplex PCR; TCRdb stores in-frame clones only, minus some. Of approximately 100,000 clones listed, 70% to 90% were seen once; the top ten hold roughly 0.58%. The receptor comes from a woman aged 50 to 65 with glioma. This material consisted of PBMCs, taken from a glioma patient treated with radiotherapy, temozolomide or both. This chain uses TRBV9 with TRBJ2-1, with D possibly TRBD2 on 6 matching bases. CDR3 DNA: TGTGCCAGCAGCGCGAGCGTGCGGGGTAGCTCCTACAATGAGCAGTTCTTC. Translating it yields CASSASVRGSSYNEQFF.